The 23 T cell receptor beta chains below were found in one sample sequenced in a study of T cells in Graves' hyperthyroidism and ophthalmopathy. TCR beta CDR3 regions were amplified from RNA. Researchers ran a first-round RT-PCR on the TCR CDR3 using the HTBI primer set. TCRdb reprocessed the multiplex PCR reads via MiXCR and lists one record per CDR3 protein. The table records about 640,000 distinct CDR3 sequences, 20% to 25% of them present only once. The source material was blood. All receptors derive from a young man with Graves' ophthalmopathy.

There are many counts of this clonotype. The V and J genes are TRBV11-2 and TRBJ1-2; no firm D call. Germline assignment: CDR1 SGHAT and CDR2 FQNNGV. Trimming removed 0 bases at V and 4 bases at J, with 12 bases between. The CDR3 length is 15 residues. CDR3 sequence: CASSLDSAGSYGYTF. In DNA, the CDR3 is TGTGCCAGCAGCTTAGATAGCGCAGGCTCCTATGGCTACACCTTC.

The genes are TRBV19 and TRBJ2-7, with 10 nucleotides matching TRBD2. The CDR3 extends over 18 amino acids. The germline V gene encodes CDR1 LNHDA and CDR2 SQIVND (reference sequence). The V segment lost 3 bases and the J segment 3 bases; nucleotides outside the gene matches: 14. This CDR3 reads CASSILTPTAGGNYEQYF. The DNA of the CDR3 is TGTGCCAGTAGTATTTTGACACCCACAGCGGGAGGGAACTACGAGCAGTACTTC. The full variable domain, completed using reference TRBV19 and TRBJ2-7, is DGGITQSPKYLFRKEGQNVTLSCEQNLNHDAMYWYRQDPGQGLRLIYYSQIVNDFQKGDIAEGYSVSREKKESFPLTVTSAQKNPTAFYLCASSILTPTAGGNYEQYFGPGTRLTVT.

The CDR3 coding sequence is TGTGCCAGCAGCCGCGGTGAACACTTCTATGGCTACACCTTC. This codes for CASSRGEHFYGYTF. The chain recombines TRBV5-8 with TRBJ1-2; D is uncertain. This CDR3 is 14 amino acids long. The germline CDR1 and CDR2 sequences are SGHTS and YDEGEE. V shed 4 bases and J shed 4 bases, with 14 bases lying between them.

This clonotype was recorded a few times. This chain uses TRBV2 with TRBJ1-6; the match to TRBD1 covers 7 bases. V shed 6 bases, J shed 0 bases, and the junction held 8 bases outside the gene matches. The germline gives CDR1 SNHLY, CDR2 FYNNEI. CDR3 length equals 17 residues. CDR3 DNA: TGTGCCAGCAGAAGGACAGGATCGTCCTCCTATAATTCACCCCTCCACTTT. Translating gives CASRRTGSSSYNSPLHF.

This clonotype was counted only a few times. V and J are TRBV6-2 or TRBV6-3 and TRBJ2-5; weak D call: TRBD2 (5 bases). V was trimmed by 4 bases and J by 5 bases, leaving 14 bases between them. Germline V gene sequence: CDR1 MNHEY, CDR2 SVGEGT. The CDR3 length is 14 residues. The CDR3 nucleotides are TGTGCCAGCAGTTTCCGGGTAGCGCAGGAGACCCAGTACTTC. Translation: CASSFRVAQETQYF.

This chain uses TRBV9 with TRBJ1-5; no definite D call. The germline V gene encodes CDR1 SGDLS and CDR2 YYNGEE. V lost 4 bases and J lost 0, with 8 bases in between. The length of the CDR3 is 14 residues. The CDR3 here is CASSPSGSNQPQHF. The CDR3 coding sequence is TGTGCCAGCAGCCCCTCGGGTAGCAATCAGCCCCAGCATTTT.

The CDR3 is CASSPSGAGGPDTQYF. CDR3 in DNA: TGTGCCAGCAGTCCGAGCGGAGCGGGAGGTCCAGATACGCAGTATTTT. The chain uses TRBV28 and TRBJ2-3; TRBD2 matches at 9 bases. This CDR3 contains 16 residues. The V gene end was trimmed by 5 bases and the J gene end by 4 bases; junction bases not matched to a gene: 10. The germline V gene encodes CDR1 MDHEN and CDR2 SYDVKM.

The chain couples TRBV7-9 to TRBJ2-3; D remains unclear. CDR1 SEHNR and CDR2 FQNEAQ come from the germline V gene (reference sequence). V lost 5 bases and J 1 base, leaving 10 bases between the germline ends. CDR3 size: 14 residues. CDR3 coding DNA: TGTGCCAGCAGCCCCCTACGAGGCACAGATACGCAGTATTTT. Translated, it gives CASSPLRGTDTQYF.

The chain carries TRBV2 and TRBJ1-5; D unclear. Per the germline V gene, CDR1 is SNHLY and CDR2 is FYNNEI. Trimming took off 8 bases at V and 4 bases at J, with 12 bases between the two ends. The CDR3 totals 13 residues. CDR3 nucleotide sequence: TGTGCCAGCGGCAGAGGGCCGAATCAGCCCCAGCATTTT. Its protein product is CASGRGPNQPQHF.

The sample holds a few counts of this clonotype. The rearrangement uses TRBV5-5 and TRBJ2-1; 7 nucleotides line up with TRBD1. Germline V CDR1 and CDR2: SGHKS, YYEKEE (reference sequence). V lost 4 bases and J lost 12; bases outside the gene matches: 7. The CDR3 is made up of 12 amino acids. CDR3 region: CASSTQGFGQFF. CDR3 bases: TGTGCCAGCAGCACACAGGGGTTTGGGCAGTTCTTC. Together with reference TRBV5-5 and TRBJ2-1, the CDR3 gives the full variable domain: DAGVTQSPTHLIKTRGQQVTLRCSPISGHKSVSWYQQVLGQGPQFIFQYYEKEERGRGNFPDRFSARQFPNYSSELNVNALLLGDSALYLCASSTQGFGQFFGPGTRLTVL.

This clonotype appeared many times. The chain combines TRBV7-9 with TRBJ1-1; no clear D. Between the trimmed V and J ends, which lost 5 bases and 6 bases, there was a span of 7 bases. The CDR3 is 11 residues long. The V gene's germline CDR1 is SEHNR and CDR2 FQNEAQ (reference sequence). CDR3 residues: CASSHGAEAFF. The CDR3 DNA sequence: TGTGCCAGCAGCCACGGAGCTGAAGCTTTCTTT. Supplemented by reference TRBV7-9 and TRBJ1-1, the full variable domain reads DTGVSQNPRHKITKRGQNVTFRCDPISEHNRLYWYRQTLGQGPEFLTYFQNEAQLEKSRLLSDRFSAERPKGSFSTLEIQRTEQGDSAMYLCASSHGAEAFFGQGTRLTVV.

This clonotype appeared a few times. This chain uses TRBV5-1 with TRBJ2-2, with D hard to call. The V gene lost 4 bases and the J gene lost 8 bases, with 18 bases spanning the gap. Germline V gene data show CDR1 as SGHRS and CDR2 as YFSETQ. This CDR3 has 15 amino acids. This chain's CDR3 is CASSGGSVVTGELFF. In nucleotides, the CDR3 is TGCGCCAGCAGCGGCGGTTCAGTCGTCACTGGGGAGCTGTTTTTT. Full variable domain (rest looked up from reference TRBV5-1 and TRBJ2-2): KAGVTQTPRYLIKTRGQQVTLSCSPISGHRSVSWYQQTPGQGLQFLFEYFSETQRNKGNFPGRFSGRQFSNSRSEMNVSTLELGDSALYLCASSGGSVVTGELFFGEGSRLTVL.

This clonotype was observed many times. The chain links TRBV2 to TRBJ1-1, with D unclear. Germline V lookup: CDR1 SNHLY, CDR2 FYNNEI. Trimming took off 3 bases at V and 2 bases at J, with 10 bases between the two ends. This CDR3 comprises 14 residues. CDR3 nucleotides: TGTGCCAGCAGTGAGCTAGATAGAAACACTGAAGCTTTCTTT. Translating it yields CASSELDRNTEAFF.

This clonotype was counted ten times or more. One junction end does not reproduce the germline sequence, and a read error may be involved. The chain recombines TRBV10-2 with TRBJ2-5, with unresolved D. Germline V gene data show CDR1 as WSHSY and CDR2 as SAAADI. The CDR3 sequence is 12 residues long. The CDR3 reads CASRESYTTQYF. Here the CDR3 DNA reads TGCGCCAGCAGGGAGTCATATACGACCCAGTACTTC.

This clonotype has only a few counts. The genes are TRBV7-9 and TRBJ1-1, with D tentatively TRBD1 (5 bases). The CDR3 is made up of 14 amino acids. The germline gives CDR1 SEHNR, CDR2 FQNEAQ (reference sequence). Trimming stripped 5 bases from V and 5 bases from J, with 15 bases between. The CDR3 here is CASSHARGGTEAFF. CDR3 nucleotides: TGTGCCAGCAGCCACGCGAGGGGAGGGACTGAAGCTTTCTTT.

This clonotype was recorded a few times. The V gene is TRBV27, the J gene TRBJ2-3; D perhaps matches TRBD1 (6 bases). This CDR3 comprises 16 residues. Trimming took off 8 bases at V and 0 bases at J, with 18 bases between the two ends. Germline V lookup: CDR1 MNHEY, CDR2 SMNVEV (reference sequence). The chain's CDR3 is CASRETRGTSTDTQYF. The CDR3 nucleotides are TGTGCCAGCCGAGAAACCCGTGGGACAAGCACAGATACGCAGTATTTT.

V gene TRBV2 combines with J gene TRBJ1-4, with 8 nucleotides matching TRBD1. This CDR3 has 12 amino acids. V lost 6 bases, J lost 10 bases, and 4 bases stayed unmatched. CDR1 is SNHLY, CDR2 FYNNEI, per germline. CDR3 region: CASSGQGGKLFF. The CDR3, as DNA: TGTGCCAGCAGCGGACAGGGCGGAAAACTGTTTTTT.

J is TRBJ2-7 and V is TRBV7-2; either TRBD1 or TRBD2 may fit D (5 bases each). V was cut by 2 bases and J by 6 bases, with 11 bases left in between. This CDR3 is 13 amino acids long. CDR1 is SGHTA and CDR2 is FQGNSA in the germline V gene. The CDR3 nucleotides are TGTGCCAGCAGCTTAATTCCGGGGCCCGAGCAGTACTTC. It specifies CASSLIPGPEQYF.

This clonotype was counted at least ten times. The genes are TRBV7-2 and TRBJ2-3, with 8 bases that match TRBD1. The germline V gene encodes CDR1 SGHTA and CDR2 FQGNSA. J lost 4 bases, V lost 6 bases, and 12 bases had no gene match. This CDR3 has 16 residues. The CDR3 region is CASRAPGRGRADTQYF. Written as DNA, the CDR3 is TGTGCCAGCAGAGCTCCGGGCAGGGGGCGCGCAGATACGCAGTATTTT.

This clonotype was seen at least ten times. CDR3 coding DNA: TGTGCCTGGAGTTATCAGGGGGCAGGTTGGAGGACTGAAGCTTTCTTT. This translates into CAWSYQGAGWRTEAFF. This sequence joins TRBV30 and TRBJ1-1; 8 nucleotides line up with TRBD1. The ends lost 2 bases at V and 5 bases at J; junction bases unmatched: 13. CDR1 and CDR2 (germline): GTSNPN, SVGIG (reference sequence). The CDR3 consists of 16 residues.

The sample holds many counts of this clonotype. CDR3 sequence reads: CASSPGPEKETQYF. The CDR3 DNA follows: TGTGCCAGCAGCCCAGGGCCCGAGAAAGAGACCCAGTACTTC. The chain links TRBV11-1 to TRBJ2-5, with a tentative D call TRBD1 (5 bases). The V gene's germline CDR1 is SGHAT and CDR2 FQDESV (reference sequence). The CDR3 runs to 14 residues. Trimming cost V 5 bases and J 3 bases, with 13 bases left between them.

The chain carries TRBV20-1 and TRBJ2-3; D is undetermined. V was shortened by 6 bases and J by 1 base, with 17 bases between the two germline ends. This CDR3 spans 15 amino acids. Looked up from germline, CDR1 is DFQATT and CDR2 is SNEGSKA (reference sequence). CDR3 residues: CSAWMGGPRTDTQYF. The CDR3 nucleotides read TGCAGTGCCTGGATGGGCGGACCTCGCACAGATACGCAGTATTTT.

Many counts were recorded for this clonotype. Written as DNA, the CDR3 is TGTGCCAGCAGTCTTCCAGGGAGCACTGAAGCTTTCTTT. This gives the protein CASSLPGSTEAFF. The chain employs TRBV28 and TRBJ1-1; possibly TRBD1 for D (5 bases). V was cut by 5 bases and J by 4 bases, with 11 bases left in between. Germline CDR1 reads MDHEN; CDR2 reads SYDVKM. CDR3 length: 13 amino acids.